The T cell receptor (beta chain) under discussion was sequenced for a study of cytomegalovirus exposure and HLA in healthy donors. Findings and caveats of the study: The study had only CMV serostatus as immune exposure information. Later analysis indicated greater clonal expansion among HLA-associated TCR beta chains than among equally common other chains. The study put 150 or so TCR beta chains on its list as cytomegalovirus-associated.

This cohort consisted of healthy bone marrow donors. The PCR had 60 Vbeta and 13 Jbeta primers. The repertoire was sequenced with immunoSEQ multiplex PCR; TCRdb's copy has only in-frame clones and lacks some. The sample includes 90,000 to 100,000 clones, less than 9.5% of them seen just once. This CDR3 has 13 residues. V was pared by 3 bases and J by 4 bases, with 2 bases of the junction left unmatched. Germline values: CDR1 GTSNPN, CDR2 SVGIG (reference sequence). This clone was detected a few times. The antigen is unknown. Sequences were obtained from PBMCs. The clonotype originates from a man aged 50-60 years in good health and CMV-seropositive. The chain recombines TRBV30 with TRBJ1-3; TRBD1 matches at 8 bases. The DNA of the CDR3 is TGTGCCTGGAGGCGGACAGGGGGAAACACCATATATTTT. Its protein product is CAWRRTGGNTIYF.